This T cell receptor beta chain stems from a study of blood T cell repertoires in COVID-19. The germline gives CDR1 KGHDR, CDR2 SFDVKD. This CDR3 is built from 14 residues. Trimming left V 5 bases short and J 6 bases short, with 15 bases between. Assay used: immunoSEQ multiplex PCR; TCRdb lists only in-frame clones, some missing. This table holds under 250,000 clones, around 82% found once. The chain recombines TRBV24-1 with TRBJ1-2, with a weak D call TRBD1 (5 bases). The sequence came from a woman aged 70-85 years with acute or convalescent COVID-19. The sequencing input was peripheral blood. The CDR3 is CATSGSLGGDGYTF. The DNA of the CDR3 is TGTGCCACCAGTGGGTCCTTGGGGGGGGATGGCTACACCTTC.